This record concerns one T cell receptor (beta chain) sequence. This specimen belongs to a study of blood T cell repertoires in COVID-19. Looking at the study overall: In each case, the material was cDNA or gDNA derived from T cells, B-cell-depleted T cells, or PBMCs.

The CDR3 spans 15 residues. CDR1 is SGHVS and CDR2 is FQNEAQ in the germline V gene. Trimming left V 0 bases short and J 6 bases short, with 12 bases between. In the original analysis: The assay estimated nucleated cells by amplifying reference gene primers. Only in-frame clones appear in the TCRdb table, and some are missing; sequencing was by immunoSEQ multiplex PCR. V and J calls and clone size are those listed in that table; D and trimming were worked out from the DNA. The sample holds tens of thousands of clones, 80% seen once. The chain combines TRBV7-8 with TRBJ2-1; possible D gene TRBD2, 6 bases. This clonotype was sampled from a woman between 65 and 79 years old with acute or convalescent COVID-19. Material for sequencing was peripheral blood. The CDR3 protein is CASSLAGTLFNEQFF. As DNA, the CDR3 is TGTGCCAGCAGCTTAGCGGGGACTCTCTTCAATGAGCAGTTCTTC.